Following are 20 T cell receptor beta chains from one sample sequenced in a study of blood T cell repertoires in COVID-19. Sequencing was performed with immunoSEQ multiplex PCR; in TCRdb, only in-frame clones are kept and a portion is missing. The data contain 150,000 to 200,000 clones, approximately 80% of them seen just once; the ten biggest clones take up less than 6%. Material for sequencing was PBMCs or T cells enriched from blood (not recorded which). The receptor source for this set is a man aged 35 to 55 who had recovered from COVID-19.

V and J are TRBV5-1 and TRBJ2-5; 12 bases line up with TRBD2. The germline V gene has CDR1 SGHRS and CDR2 YFSETQ. This CDR3 is built from 17 residues. With 0 bases clipped from V and 1 base from J, the junction kept 4 bases outside the gene matches. Here the CDR3 reads CASSLGLAGGPQETQYF. The DNA of the CDR3 is TGCGCCAGCAGCTTGGGGCTAGCGGGGGGGCCCCAAGAGACCCAGTACTTC.

Only one count was recorded for this clone. The rearrangement links TRBV1 to TRBJ1-5; no DNA check was done on the table's D call, TRBD1. TRBV1 is flagged as a pseudogene. The CDR3 sequence is 16 residues long. DNA for the CDR3: TGCACCAGCAGCCCCAGGACAGGGAAGAGCAATCAGCCCCAGCATTTT. Protein product: CTSSPRTGKSNQPQHF.

The chain employs TRBV7-6 and TRBJ2-2; TRBD1 matches 11 bases. CDR3 length: 15 amino acids. Germline V gene sequence: CDR1 SGHVS, CDR2 FNYEAQ. V lost 3 bases, J lost 4 bases, and 1 base stayed unmatched. In DNA form, the CDR3 reads TGTGCCAGCAGCTTCGGGACAGGGGGCACCGGGGAGCTGTTTTTT. This translates into CASSFGTGGTGELFF.

The chain carries TRBV7-9 and TRBJ1-4; D perhaps matches TRBD1 (5 bases). CDR1 and CDR2 from the germline V gene are SEHNR and FQNEAQ (reference sequence). The CDR3 sequence is 14 residues long. V was shortened by 5 bases and J by 5 bases, with 12 bases between the two germline ends. CDR3 protein: CASSTDTSNEKLFF. The CDR3 coding sequence is TGTGCCAGCAGCACGGACACGTCAAATGAAAAACTGTTTTTT.

This chain connects TRBV7-2 to TRBJ1-2, with TRBD1 matching 7 bases. The CDR3 contains 14 residues. After removal of 3 bases from V and 3 bases from J, the junction contained 4 bases not matched to a gene. The V gene's germline CDR1 is SGHTA and CDR2 FQGNSA. CDR3 protein: CASSFNTGDYGYTF. The CDR3 DNA reads as TGTGCCAGCAGCTTTAACACAGGGGACTATGGCTACACCTTC. Based on the CDR3 plus reference TRBV7-2 and TRBJ1-2, the full variable domain is GAGVSQSPSNKVTEKGKDVELRCDPISGHTALYWYRQSLGQGLEFLIYFQGNSAPDKSGLPSDRFSAERTGGSVSTLTIQRTQQEDSAVYLCASSFNTGDYGYTFGSGTRLTVV.

The rearrangement uses TRBV5-1 and TRBJ1-2; 7 positions match TRBD1. Germline V gives CDR1 SGHRS, CDR2 YFSETQ. With 4 bases clipped from V and 4 bases from J, the junction kept 10 bases outside the gene matches. This CDR3 comprises 15 residues. The CDR3 DNA reads TGCGCCAGCAGCGCGGAGGGACAGTTCGGCTATGGCTACACCTTC. This gives the protein CASSAEGQFGYGYTF.

The sample holds a few counts of this clone. The chain joins TRBV5-1 to TRBJ1-3; no clear D. Germline loops: CDR1 SGHRS, CDR2 YFSETQ. The length of the CDR3 is 14 residues. V lost 1 base and J 3 bases, leaving 8 bases between the germline ends. The CDR3 protein is CASSLWEGGNTIYF. CDR3 sequence (DNA): TGCGCCAGCAGCTTGTGGGAGGGTGGAAACACCATATATTTT.

The rearrangement links TRBV6-6 to TRBJ1-2; 10 positions match TRBD1. The V segment lost 10 bases and the J segment 3 bases; nucleotides outside the gene matches: 8. Germline lookup yields CDR1 MNHNY and CDR2 SVGAGI (reference sequence). CDR3 length: 14 amino acids. As DNA, the CDR3 is TGTGCCACCGAGACAGGGGGCGCTGACTATGGCTACACCTTC. Amino acids: CATETGGADYGYTF.

The V gene is TRBV5-6, the J gene TRBJ2-7; 7 bases are a match to TRBD2. CDR3 size: 15 residues. With V trimmed by 0 bases and J by 5 bases, 8 bases remained unmatched. The germline CDR1 and CDR2 sequences are SGHDT and YYEEEE. This CDR3 reads CASSLGQGGIDEQYV. The CDR3 coding sequence is TGTGCCAGCAGCTTGGGCCAGGGAGGGATCGACGAGCAGTACGTC.

This clone was seen a handful of times. The chain recombines TRBV19 with TRBJ1-6; D is unresolved. The V gene's germline CDR1 is LNHDA and CDR2 SQIVND (reference sequence). Trimming stripped 6 bases from V and 10 bases from J, with 16 bases between. The CDR3 totals 14 residues. For the CDR3, the DNA is TGTGCCAGTAGCGGACCTCGCGGGAACTCACCCCTCCACTTT. Translating gives CASSGPRGNSPLHF.

The chain employs TRBV18 and TRBJ1-1; no reliable D call. CDR3 size: 15 residues. Per germline, CDR1 KGHSH and CDR2 LQKENI. V was shortened by 0 bases and J by 4 bases, with 12 bases between the two germline ends. The CDR3 DNA reads TGTGCCAGCTCACCACCCGGGGATCGGGGCACTGAAGCTTTCTTT. It specifies CASSPPGDRGTEAFF.

This chain uses TRBV21-1 with TRBJ2-2; TRBD2 is the table's D call and was not checked against the DNA. TRBV21-1 is marked as a pseudogene. The CDR3 is made up of 16 amino acids. DNA for the CDR3: TGTGCCAGGGTGCGGGACCCCACCTCGGACACCGGGGAGCTGTTTTTT. This codes for CARVRDPTSDTGELFF.

V is TRBV12-3 or TRBV12-4 and J is TRBJ2-7, with a possible D match to TRBD1 (5 bases). Trimming left V 2 bases short and J 5 bases short, with 10 bases between. This CDR3 comprises 13 residues. The CDR3 nucleotides read TGTGCCAGCAGTTTACCCGCCAGGGACGAGCAGTACTTC. Translation gives CASSLPARDEQYF.

This rearrangement joins TRBV12-3 or TRBV12-4 to TRBJ2-7; no clear D gene. There are 13 residues in the CDR3. V was cut by 3 bases and J by 7 bases, with 13 bases left in between. The CDR3 nucleotides read TGTGCCAGCAGTTTCTTATCCAGCGATGAGCAGTACTTC. This gives the protein CASSFLSSDEQYF.

This chain uses TRBV19 with TRBJ2-7; 7 bases are a match to TRBD1. The junction had 4 bases not matched to a gene; V was cut back by 4 bases and J by 1 base. CDR3 length equals 14 residues. CDR1 LNHDA and CDR2 SQIVND come from the germline V gene (reference sequence). The CDR3 region is CASSTAGGSYEQYF. CDR3 nucleotides: TGTGCCAGTAGTACCGCAGGGGGATCCTACGAGCAGTACTTC.

The gene calls are TRBV27 and TRBJ2-4; 9 nucleotides line up with TRBD2. Germline V gene lookup returns CDR1 MNHEY and CDR2 SMNVEV (reference sequence). V dropped 7 bases and J dropped 0; count of bases not matched to a gene: 7. The CDR3 has 16 amino acids. The CDR3 region has the DNA TGTGCCAGCAAAGAGGCGGGGGGGCTAGCCAAAAACATTCAGTACTTC. Translating gives CASKEAGGLAKNIQYF.

This clone was seen a handful of times. The rearrangement uses TRBV29-1 and TRBJ2-7, with 7 bases lining up with TRBD1. This CDR3 spans 16 amino acids. Per the germline V gene, CDR1 is SQVTM and CDR2 is ANQGSEA. With V trimmed by 7 bases and J by 4 bases, 19 bases remained unmatched. The CDR3 loop is CSASAGGFWQGYEQYF. As DNA, the CDR3 is TGCAGCGCCTCCGCAGGGGGTTTTTGGCAGGGTTACGAGCAGTACTTC.

The V and J genes are TRBV2 and TRBJ1-2; D remains ambiguous. Germline V gives CDR1 SNHLY, CDR2 FYNNEI. The CDR3 consists of 12 residues. V was cut by 8 bases and J by 4 bases, with 11 bases left in between. The CDR3 loop is CASGAETYGYTF. The CDR3 DNA sequence: TGTGCCAGCGGAGCAGAGACCTATGGCTACACCTTC.

This sequence joins TRBV6-5 and TRBJ1-2; D uncertain. The CDR3 is 13 residues long. Germline V gives CDR1 MNHEY, CDR2 SVGAGI. V dropped 4 bases and J dropped 4 bases, with 10 bases sitting between them. The CDR3 DNA follows: TGTGCCAGCAGTTGGAGTAGTTCCTATGGCTACACCTTC. Translation: CASSWSSSYGYTF.

The chain is built from TRBV24-1 and TRBJ2-1; D unclear. CDR3 length equals 12 residues. Trimming stripped 4 bases from V and 11 bases from J, with 11 bases between. Germline V gives CDR1 KGHDR, CDR2 SFDVKD. DNA for the CDR3: TGTGCCACCAGTGACTTCAAAGAGAAGCAGTTCTTC. Protein product: CATSDFKEKQFF.